A selection of T cell receptor beta chains follows, all from one sample in a study of blood T cells in healthy people across ages. TCRdb processed the 5' RACE reads anew with MiXCR; each CDR3 protein has one entry. The sample has about 800,000 distinct CDR3 sequences; around a quarter are singletons. The sample also formed part of further work on T cells of mothers and their children.

The sample was blood. These receptors originate from a boy aged 5-17 years in good health. Both conserved end residues are part of each CDR3. A D gene is named only where the DNA matches it firmly. Clone size is shown for a subset of rows, as once, few, many or a class of expanded clone.

v_call,d_call,j_call,clone_size,cdr3_aa,cdr3_nt
TRBV28,.,TRBJ2-1,.,CASWGQWENEQFF,TGTGCCAGCTGGGGGCAGTGGGAGAATGAGCAGTTCTTC
TRBV5-1,.,TRBJ2-4,.,CASSNGAIAKNIQYF,TGCGCCAGCAGCAATGGGGCGATAGCCAAAAACATTCAGTACTTC
TRBV6-1,TRBD1,TRBJ2-2,.,CASSQNPGGLLTGELFF,TGTGCCAGCAGCCAAAACCCAGGGGGCTTGCTCACCGGGGAGCTGTTTTTT
TRBV3-1,.,TRBJ1-4,few,CASSQSSGRSEKLFF,TGTGCCAGCAGCCAAAGTTCGGGGCGGAGCGAAAAACTGTTTTTT
TRBV6-5,TRBD2,TRBJ2-3,.,CASSGTSFKADTQYF,TGTGCCAGCAGCGGGACTAGCTTTAAAGCAGATACGCAGTATTTT
TRBV7-6,TRBD1,TRBJ1-4,few,CASSPQGGNGKLFF,TGTGCCAGCAGCCCGCAGGGGGGCAATGGAAAACTGTTTTTT
TRBV6-1,TRBD1,TRBJ1-6,few,CASRRTDRGRLEYNSPLHF,TGTGCCAGCAGACGGACGGACAGGGGGCGTCTCGAATATAATTCACCCCTCCACTTT
TRBV28,TRBD1,TRBJ2-7,few,CASSLLGTASYEQYF,TGTGCCAGCAGTTTACTAGGGACAGCTTCCTACGAGCAGTACTTC
TRBV20-1,TRBD1,TRBJ2-2,few,CSAIEGTGNTGELFF,TGCAGTGCAATAGAGGGGACAGGGAACACCGGGGAGCTGTTTTTT
TRBV2,TRBD1,TRBJ2-7,few,CASRTGTGGDEQYF,TGTGCCAGCAGGACTGGGACAGGAGGGGACGAGCAGTACTTC
TRBV3-1,.,TRBJ2-5,.,CASMVRGTQYF,TGTGCCAGCATGGTGCGGGGGACCCAGTACTTC
TRBV4-3,TRBD2,TRBJ2-3,.,CASSQDATSGVDTQYF,TGCGCCAGCAGCCAAGATGCTACTAGCGGGGTTGATACGCAGTATTTT
TRBV6-2/TRBV6-3,.,TRBJ2-7,few,CASSYYFYEQYF,TGTGCCAGCAGTTACTATTTCTACGAGCAGTACTTC
TRBV6-5,TRBD1,TRBJ1-2,few,CASSYSAGGNYGYTF,TGTGCCAGCAGTTACTCGGCAGGGGGCAACTATGGCTACACCTTC
TRBV6-4,TRBD1,TRBJ2-1,few,CASSDPGQGALITYNEQFF,TGTGCCAGCAGTGACCCGGGACAGGGGGCACTGATAACCTACAATGAGCAGTTCTTC
TRBV7-9,TRBD1,TRBJ2-1,.,CASGDRGPYNEQFF,TGTGCCAGCGGCGACAGGGGACCCTACAATGAGCAGTTCTTC